Presented here are 24 T cell receptor beta chains from one specimen sequenced in a study of cytomegalovirus exposure and HLA in healthy donors. The protocol was immunoSEQ multiplex PCR, while the TCRdb copy is restricted to in-frame clones and leaves out a portion. The top ten clones hold 3% of a sample with 60,000 to 80,000 clones, 85% of them seen once. The source material was PBMCs. Receptors originate from a man aged 30-40 years in good health and CMV-seronegative.

The V gene is TRBV2, the J gene TRBJ1-2, with a weak D call TRBD1 (5 bases). Germline assignment: CDR1 SNHLY and CDR2 FYNNEI. This CDR3 contains 13 residues. Trimming left V 6 bases short and J 4 bases short, with 12 bases between. The CDR3 region is CASSQGTVYGYTF. In DNA form, the CDR3 reads TGTGCCAGCAGCCAGGGCACCGTCTATGGCTACACCTTC. Supplemented by reference TRBV2 and TRBJ1-2, the full variable domain reads EPEVTQTPSHQVTQMGQEVILRCVPISNHLYFYWYRQILGQKVEFLVSFYNNEISEKSEIFDDQFSVERPDGSNFTLKIRSTKLEDSAMYFCASSQGTVYGYTFGSGTRLTVV.

V and J are TRBV7-2 and TRBJ1-1, with D possibly matching TRBD1 (5 bases). The ends were cut back, 6 bases at V and 4 bases at J, with 12 bases in the middle. Germline values: CDR1 SGHTA, CDR2 FQGNSA. There are 13 residues in the CDR3. This chain's CDR3 is CASRVPGPTEAFF. CDR3 DNA: TGTGCCAGCAGGGTCCCAGGGCCCACTGAAGCTTTCTTT.

J is TRBJ2-6 and V is TRBV30, with a tentative D call TRBD2 (5 bases). Trimming left V 4 bases short and J 0 bases short, with 16 bases between. The CDR3 length is 17 residues. From germline, CDR1 is GTSNPN and CDR2 SVGIG (reference sequence). The CDR3 region is CAWIRSRARSGANVLTF. As DNA, the CDR3 is TGTGCCTGGATCCGGTCGCGGGCCCGCTCTGGGGCCAACGTCCTGACTTTC.

The chain uses TRBV28 and TRBJ2-5, with 10 bases that match TRBD1. The CDR3 extends over 16 amino acids. The germline V gene has CDR1 MDHEN and CDR2 SYDVKM. The V and J ends lost 6 bases and 5 bases, in that order; junction bases with no gene match: 12. The CDR3 DNA follows: TGTGCCAGCAGCCATCCAGCGACAGGGGGCTCGGAGACCCAGTACTTC. Its protein is CASSHPATGGSETQYF.

The J gene is TRBJ2-7, the V gene TRBV18; the match to TRBD1 covers 7 bases. The V gene end was trimmed by 3 bases and the J gene end by 5 bases; junction bases not matched to a gene: 7. This CDR3 has 14 residues. Germline assignment: CDR1 KGHSH and CDR2 LQKENI. CDR3 sequence (DNA): TGTGCCAGCTCACCGACAGGGTCAGATCACGAGCAGTACTTC. Its protein is CASSPTGSDHEQYF.

With regard to this clone: Other DNA sequences in the same sample also yield this CDR3. The rearrangement links TRBV6-5 to TRBJ1-5, with 9 bases aligning to TRBD1. The CDR3 spans 14 residues. The V and J ends lost 6 bases and 2 bases, in that order; junction bases with no gene match: 2. Germline CDR1 is MNHEY and CDR2 is SVGAGI. The CDR3 sequence is CASRRTGGNQPQHF. The DNA for the CDR3 is TGTGCCAGCAGGAGGACAGGGGGCAATCAGCCCCAGCATTTT.

The genes are TRBV27 and TRBJ2-3, with D perhaps TRBD1 (5 bases). Per the germline V gene, CDR1 is MNHEY and CDR2 is SMNVEV (reference sequence). Trimming shortened V by 1 base and J by 2 bases, and 10 bases separated the two germline ends. The length of the CDR3 is 15 residues. The CDR3 nucleotides are TGTGCCAGCAGTTTATTCCAGGGTGCCACAGATACGCAGTATTTT. Residues: CASSLFQGATDTQYF.

The V gene is TRBV6-4, the J gene TRBJ1-6, with a weak D call TRBD1 (6 bases). CDR3 length: 14 residues. V was trimmed by 8 bases and J by 4 bases, leaving 12 bases between them. Per germline, CDR1 MRHNA and CDR2 SNTAGT. CDR3 region: CASSRDKYNSPLHF. CDR3 coding DNA: TGTGCCAGCTCCCGGGACAAATATAATTCACCCCTCCACTTT.

The chain joins TRBV7-6 to TRBJ2-3, with 12 bases matching TRBD2. The V segment lost 5 bases and the J segment 0 bases; nucleotides outside the gene matches: 3. The CDR3 contains 16 residues. From germline, CDR1 is SGHVS and CDR2 FNYEAQ. The CDR3 DNA sequence: TGTGCCAGCAGCCCTCTAGCGGGAGGGAGCACAGATACGCAGTATTTT. Translating it yields CASSPLAGGSTDTQYF.

This sequence joins TRBV18 and TRBJ2-3, with 9 bases aligning to TRBD2. V was clipped by 3 bases and J by 1 base; unmatched bases: 11. Germline CDR1 reads KGHSH; CDR2 reads LQKENI. The CDR3 consists of 18 residues. The CDR3 sequence is CASSPTSGFPARTDTQYF. CDR3 nucleotides: TGTGCCAGCTCACCGACTAGCGGCTTCCCCGCGCGCACAGATACGCAGTATTTT.

The J gene is TRBJ2-7, the V gene TRBV14; tentative D call: TRBD1 (7 bases). V lost 4 bases, J lost 4 bases, and 17 bases lay in between. This CDR3 is 15 amino acids long. Germline CDR1 reads SGHDN; CDR2 reads FVKESK. In DNA form, the CDR3 reads TGTGCCAGCAGCCCCCGACCGACAGGGAGGTACGAGCAGTACTTC. Amino acids: CASSPRPTGRYEQYF.

The genes are TRBV28 and TRBJ2-5; 8 bases match TRBD1. The CDR3 covers 15 residues. Trimming cost V 6 bases and J 2 bases; bases outside gene matches: 8. Germline lookup yields CDR1 MDHEN and CDR2 SYDVKM. As DNA, the CDR3 is TGTGCCAGCAGCTCGGCAGGGGGCGGACAAGAGACCCAGTACTTC. This encodes CASSSAGGGQETQYF.

The chain employs TRBV5-1 and TRBJ2-5, with TRBD1 identical over 9 bases. V lost 1 base, J lost 4 bases, and 8 bases stayed unmatched. In germline, CDR1 is SGHRS, CDR2 YFSETQ. CDR3 size: 16 residues. CDR3 sequence (DNA): TGCGCCAGCAGCTTGACCGGGACAGGGTTTGTAGAGACCCAGTACTTC. It is translated as CASSLTGTGFVETQYF.

The chain recombines TRBV28 with TRBJ1-3; 8 bases line up with TRBD1. With 6 bases clipped from V and 2 bases from J, the junction kept 12 bases outside the gene matches. From germline, CDR1 is MDHEN and CDR2 SYDVKM. The CDR3 extends over 17 amino acids. CDR3 nucleotide sequence: TGTGCCAGCAGCCAGTGGATTACAGGGGGAACTGGAAACACCATATATTTT. Protein product: CASSQWITGGTGNTIYF.

This chain links TRBV19 with TRBJ2-3, with 7 bases aligning to TRBD2. V was pared by 3 bases and J by 7 bases, with 13 bases of the junction left unmatched. The CDR3 is 16 amino acids. In germline, CDR1 is LNHDA, CDR2 SQIVND (reference sequence). The CDR3 protein is CASSIPTMGGVNTQYF. CDR3 sequence (DNA): TGTGCCAGTAGTATCCCGACTATGGGGGGGGTGAATACGCAGTATTTT. The full variable domain, its missing parts supplied by reference TRBV19 and TRBJ2-3, is DGGITQSPKYLFRKEGQNVTLSCEQNLNHDAMYWYRQDPGQGLRLIYYSQIVNDFQKGDIAEGYSVSREKKESFPLTVTSAQKNPTAFYLCASSIPTMGGVNTQYFGPGTRLTVL.

The chain has TRBV9 and TRBJ2-2; 10 nucleotides match TRBD2. This CDR3 region has 18 residues. With V trimmed by 2 bases and J by 5 bases, 12 bases remained unmatched. Germline lookup yields CDR1 SGDLS and CDR2 YYNGEE. This CDR3 reads CASSVLAGVQRGTGELFF. In nucleotides, the CDR3 is TGTGCCAGCAGCGTTCTAGCGGGGGTGCAAAGGGGAACCGGGGAGCTGTTTTTT. Full variable domain (remainder filled in from reference TRBV9 and TRBJ2-2): DSGVTQTPKHLITATGQRVTLRCSPRSGDLSVYWYQQSLDQGLQFLIQYYNGEERAKGNILERFSAQQFPDLHSELNLSSLELGDSALYFCASSVLAGVQRGTGELFFGEGSRLTVL.

CDR3 nucleotide sequence: TGTGCCAGCAGCCAAGACGGGACTAGTAAAAACATTCAGTACTTC. Protein: CASSQDGTSKNIQYF. This rearrangement joins TRBV4-2 to TRBJ2-4, with 8 nucleotides matching TRBD2. Losses at the gene ends were 0 bases for V and 4 bases for J; bases not matched to a gene: 2. Per the germline V gene, CDR1 is LGHNA and CDR2 is YNFKEQ. This CDR3 is 15 amino acids long.

The chain recombines TRBV7-3 with TRBJ2-4, with 13 bases identical to TRBD2. This CDR3 is 20 amino acids long. From germline, CDR1 is SGHTA and CDR2 FQGTGA. J gave up 3 bases and V 5 bases, and 16 bases lay outside the gene matches. CDR3 nucleotides: TGTGCCAGCAGCCCCCCCGGGACTAGCGGGAAAGACGTTGACAAAAACATTCAGTACTTC. It encodes CASSPPGTSGKDVDKNIQYF. The full variable domain, its missing parts supplied by reference TRBV7-3 and TRBJ2-4, is GAGVSQTPSNKVTEKGKYVELRCDPISGHTALYWYRQSLGQGPEFLIYFQGTGAADDSGLPNDRFFAVRPEGSVSTLKIQRTERGDSAVYLCASSPPGTSGKDVDKNIQYFGAGTRLSVL.

The V call is TRBV30, the J call TRBJ2-1; no reliable D call. V shed 1 base and J shed 0 bases, with 10 bases lying between them. Germline loops: CDR1 GTSNPN, CDR2 SVGIG (reference sequence). There are 15 residues in the CDR3. DNA of the CDR3: TGTGCCTGGAGTGGAGGTGCCAACTCCTACAATGAGCAGTTCTTC. This sequence encodes CAWSGGANSYNEQFF. Combining the CDR3 with reference TRBV30 and TRBJ2-1 gives the whole variable domain SQTIHQWPATLVQPVGSPLSLECTVEGTSNPNLYWYRQAAGRGLQLLFYSVGIGQISSEVPQNLSASRPQDRQFILSSKKLLLSDSGFYLCAWSGGANSYNEQFFGPGTRLTVL.

This clone occurred a few times. The chain combines TRBV7-9 with TRBJ1-2; D uncertain. The CDR3 is 14 amino acids. V was trimmed by 6 bases and J by 5 bases, leaving 16 bases between them. Germline loops: CDR1 SEHNR, CDR2 FQNEAQ (reference sequence). CDR3 nucleotides: TGTGCCAGCAGGCATTTGCGGGGAAAATATGGCTACACCTTC. It yields the protein CASRHLRGKYGYTF. The whole variable domain, filled in from reference TRBV7-9 and TRBJ1-2, reads DTGVSQNPRHKITKRGQNVTFRCDPISEHNRLYWYRQTLGQGPEFLTYFQNEAQLEKSRLLSDRFSAERPKGSFSTLEIQRTEQGDSAMYLCASRHLRGKYGYTFGSGTRLTVV.

The chain joins TRBV28 to TRBJ1-2, with D possibly being TRBD1 (5 bases). The V end lost 6 bases, the J end lost 1 base, and 9 bases lay between the germline ends. Germline V gives CDR1 MDHEN, CDR2 SYDVKM. The CDR3 has 13 amino acids. CDR3 coding DNA: TGTGCCAGCAGGGTAGGGGTTAACTATGGCTACACCTTC. Its translation: CASRVGVNYGYTF.

This clone has more than one count but fewer than ten. V gene TRBV6-1 combines with J gene TRBJ2-7; D might be TRBD1 (6 bases). The CDR3 consists of 13 residues. V was shortened by 4 bases and J by 5 bases, with 12 bases between the two germline ends. Germline CDR1 is MNHNS and CDR2 is SASEGT. CDR3 DNA: TGTGCCAGCAGTGCACAGGGAACCCACGAGCAGTACGTC. This encodes CASSAQGTHEQYV.

The rearrangement joins TRBV2 to TRBJ2-1; TRBD2 agrees at 9 bases. Per the germline V gene, CDR1 is SNHLY and CDR2 is FYNNEI. V shed 3 bases and J 0 bases; nucleotides not matched to a gene: 3. CDR3 length: 16 amino acids. The CDR3 sequence is CASSDLAGVSYNEQFF. CDR3 bases: TGTGCCAGCAGTGACTTAGCGGGAGTCTCCTACAATGAGCAGTTCTTC.

This rearrangement joins TRBV4-1 to TRBJ2-3, with TRBD2 matching 12 bases. This CDR3 contains 14 residues. Germline V gene lookup returns CDR1 MGHRA and CDR2 YSYEKL. Germline trimming cut 4 bases from V and 6 bases from J; bases unmatched to any gene: 2. The CDR3 protein is CASSPLAGGDTQYF. In nucleotides, the CDR3 is TGCGCCAGCAGCCCCCTAGCGGGAGGGGATACGCAGTATTTT.